This is a list of T cell receptor beta chains from one sample in a study of T cells in Graves' hyperthyroidism and ophthalmopathy. TCRdb fed the multiplex PCR reads into MiXCR, producing one record per CDR3 protein. The table shows 640,000 or so distinct CDR3 sequences, with 14% to 15% occurring only once. The sample taken for sequencing was blood. These receptors came from a woman aged 40 to 49 with Graves' ophthalmopathy. The CDR3 runs from the conserved cysteine through the conserved F or W. Fields, in order: V gene, J gene, clone size, D gene, CDR3 protein, CDR3 DNA. A D gene is named only where the DNA matches it firmly. Where a row states a size, it is once, few, many or the class of an expanded clone; other rows omit it.

V gene: TRBV2
J gene: TRBJ2-7
clone size: many
D gene: -
CDR3 protein: CASSEVGLNYEQYF
CDR3 DNA: TGTGCCAGCAGTGAGGTAGGGCTAAACTACGAGCAGTACTTC

V gene: TRBV11-2
J gene: TRBJ2-5
clone size: many
D gene: -
CDR3 protein: CASSLFGSRGSRQETQYF
CDR3 DNA: TGTGCCAGCAGCTTATTCGGTTCAAGAGGGAGCCGTCAAGAGACCCAGTACTTC

V gene: TRBV12-3/TRBV12-4
J gene: TRBJ2-5
clone size: many
D gene: -
CDR3 protein: CASSLRQSQETQYF
CDR3 DNA: TGTGCCAGCAGTTTGAGGCAATCCCAAGAGACCCAGTACTTC

V gene: TRBV5-5
J gene: TRBJ2-4
clone size: -
D gene: -
CDR3 protein: CASKLRIGAKNIQYF
CDR3 DNA: TGTGCCAGCAAACTGAGGATCGGGGCCAAAAACATTCAGTACTTC

V gene: TRBV19
J gene: TRBJ1-3
clone size: -
D gene: -
CDR3 protein: CASSIMSSGNTIYF
CDR3 DNA: TGTGCCAGTAGTATAATGAGCTCTGGAAACACCATATATTTT

V gene: TRBV2
J gene: TRBJ2-7
clone size: many
D gene: -
CDR3 protein: CAGGTDDSYEQYF
CDR3 DNA: TGTGCCGGCGGAACGGACGACTCCTACGAGCAGTACTTC

V gene: TRBV29-1
J gene: TRBJ2-2
clone size: many
D gene: -
CDR3 protein: CSVAVGANTGELFF
CDR3 DNA: TGCAGCGTTGCTGTCGGAGCGAACACCGGGGAGCTGTTTTTT

V gene: TRBV18
J gene: TRBJ2-7
clone size: -
D gene: -
CDR3 protein: CASSPPWGVPEQYF
CDR3 DNA: TGTGCCAGCTCACCACCCTGGGGGGTTCCCGAGCAGTACTTC

V gene: TRBV12-3/TRBV12-4
J gene: TRBJ2-7
clone size: many
D gene: -
CDR3 protein: CASSPDSSEQYF
CDR3 DNA: TGTGCCAGCAGCCCCGACAGTAGCGAGCAGTACTTC

V gene: TRBV28
J gene: TRBJ2-7
clone size: many
D gene: -
CDR3 protein: CASSTLARSSYEQYF
CDR3 DNA: TGTGCCAGCAGTACTCTAGCGAGGAGCTCCTACGAGCAGTACTTC

V gene: TRBV28
J gene: TRBJ2-7
clone size: many
D gene: TRBD1
CDR3 protein: CASSSDGFRGREQYF
CDR3 DNA: TGTGCCAGCAGTTCTGACGGATTCAGGGGGCGCGAGCAGTACTTC

V gene: TRBV3-1
J gene: TRBJ2-7
clone size: many
D gene: -
CDR3 protein: CASSQVDDSYEQYF
CDR3 DNA: TGTGCCAGCAGCCAAGTAGATGATTCCTACGAGCAGTACTTC

V gene: TRBV28
J gene: TRBJ2-7
clone size: many
D gene: TRBD2
CDR3 protein: CASTPREGPPHEQYF
CDR3 DNA: TGTGCCAGCACCCCTAGGGAGGGCCCACCCCACGAGCAGTACTTC

V gene: TRBV10-3
J gene: TRBJ2-7
clone size: many
D gene: -
CDR3 protein: CAISESPNGFYEQYF
CDR3 DNA: TGTGCCATCAGTGAGTCTCCGAACGGGTTTTACGAGCAGTACTTC

V gene: TRBV28
J gene: TRBJ2-7
clone size: -
D gene: -
CDR3 protein: CASTAEVRGFPNF
CDR3 DNA: TGTGCCAGCACCGCCGAAGTCAGGGGATTTCCGAACTTC

V gene: TRBV15
J gene: TRBJ2-7
clone size: few
D gene: TRBD1
CDR3 protein: CATGRTGYEQYF
CDR3 DNA: TGTGCCACAGGTAGGACAGGCTACGAGCAGTACTTC